This TCR beta chain was obtained from a study of technical replicates of blood from a handful of donors (TCRdb year 2017). The library was prepared using the immunoSEQ multiplex PCR assay. The table comes from immuneACCESS by way of TCRdb, which keeps in-frame sequences with V and J called. Part of the clones is missing from these tables; in studies checked, under half for an unresolved V gene and the rest for unknown reasons. In this sample the table shows some 80,000 clones, approximately 97% of which occur a single time. Almost 0.3% of the sample rests with the top ten. The CDR3 numbers 14 residues from cysteine through phenylalanine. The entry retains the CDR3 DNA only, 42 bases that are in frame from base 1. Trimming at the junction amounts to 8 bases on V and 5 bases on J, and the germline ends lie 17 bases apart. Via the germline V gene, CDR1 is MDHEN and CDR2 SYDVKM. In regard to this clone: What antigen it recognizes has not been identified. No quality values exist for individual bases; no much larger clone is one base distant.

The specimen sequenced was T cells isolated from PBMCs. The sequence was collected from a human donor in good health. The chain was built from TRBV28 and TRBJ2-3, and possibly TRBD2, on 6 matching bases. The encoded CDR3 is CASPAGRQLDTQYF. The nucleotide sequence is given as TGTGCCAGCCCCGCGGGACGCCAATTAGATACGCAGTATTTT.